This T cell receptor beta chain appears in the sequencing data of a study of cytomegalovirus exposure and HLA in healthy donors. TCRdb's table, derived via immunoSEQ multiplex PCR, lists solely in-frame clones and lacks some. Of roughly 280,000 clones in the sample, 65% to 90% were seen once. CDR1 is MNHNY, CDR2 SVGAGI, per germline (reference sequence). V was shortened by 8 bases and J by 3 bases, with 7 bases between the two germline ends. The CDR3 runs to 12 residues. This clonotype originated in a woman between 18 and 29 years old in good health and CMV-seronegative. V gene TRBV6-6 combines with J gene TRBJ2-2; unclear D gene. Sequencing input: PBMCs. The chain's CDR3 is CASLADTGELFF. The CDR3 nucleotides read TGTGCCAGCTTGGCGGACACCGGGGAGCTGTTTTTT.